This TCR beta chain was identified during a study of OX40 agonist ivuxolimab in advanced cancers. The CDR3 runs 17 residues. With 5 bases clipped from V and 2 bases from J, the junction kept 14 bases outside the gene matches. The germline gives CDR1 MDHEN, CDR2 SYDVKM. Clones were read by immunoSEQ multiplex PCR, and TCRdb kept only the in-frame ones, dropping some. The sample has 50,000 to 65,000 clones, approximately 80% seen once. J is TRBJ1-2 and V is TRBV28; 7 nucleotides match TRBD1. This receptor was taken from an adult with an advanced solid tumor such as melanoma, head and neck, liver or kidney cancer. The source was CD4+ or CD8+ T cells sorted from blood, collected in a trial of the OX40 agonist ivuxolimab. The CDR3 DNA reads TGTGCCAGCAGTAGTACCCGTCCGGGACAGAGGAACTATGGCTACACCTTC. Translated: CASSSTRPGQRNYGYTF.